These T cell receptor beta chains were read from a single sample in a study of T-cell memory formation after mild COVID-19. A single record per CDR3 protein comes from TCRdb applying MiXCR to the 5' RACE reads. Among fewer than 250,000 distinct CDR3 sequences, approximately 15% were seen once, and the ten largest hold 2.1%. The sample taken for sequencing was PBMCs or a T cell subset sorted from them (not recorded which). These receptor sequences come from an adult woman who had mild COVID-19 (a few samples of this study predate the infection). Cell type and time point are not known. CDR3s include the opening cysteine and the closing phenylalanine or tryptophan. The D gene is left open where the match is weak. Expanded clones get a size class; other rows say once, few or many, or leave the size out.

D gene	J gene	clone size	V gene	CDR3 DNA	CDR3 protein
TRBD1	TRBJ1-1	-	TRBV7-3	TGTGCCAGCAGCTCTAAGGGACAGAACACTGAAGCTTTATTT	CASSSKGQNTEALF
TRBD1	TRBJ2-5	-	TRBV20-1	TGCAGTGCCAAAGAAGGACAGGGCTGGCGAGAGACCCAGTACTTC	CSAKEGQGWRETQYF
-	TRBJ2-1	many	TRBV18	TGTGCCAGCTCACCACCAAATGGGAAGAGGGCGTACAATGAGCAGTTCTTC	CASSPPNGKRAYNEQFF
-	TRBJ2-1	-	TRBV6-5	TGTGCCAGCAGTTACTTGTTCCCGAGCTCCTACAATGAGCAGTTCTTC	CASSYLFPSSYNEQFF
-	TRBJ2-7	many	TRBV20-1	TGCAGTGCTACTGTCTCCCTCCACGAGCAGTACTTC	CSATVSLHEQYF
-	TRBJ2-5	-	TRBV5-6	TGTGCCAGCAGTCCCGGGCCCCGGGGAATTGAGACCCAGTACTTC	CASSPGPRGIETQYF
-	TRBJ1-2	-	TRBV6-5	TGTGCCAGCAGTCTCACCCTACAGGGAAACTATGGCTACACCTTC	CASSLTLQGNYGYTF
-	TRBJ1-2	many	TRBV5-1	TGCGCCAGCAGCTTGGGGCAGGGCGGCGGCTACACCTTC	CASSLGQGGGYTF
-	TRBJ1-3	-	TRBV20-1	TGCAGTGCTAGAGCCCCTTTCATGGGAGATGGAAACACCATATATTTT	CSARAPFMGDGNTIYF
-	TRBJ2-1	-	TRBV18	TGTGCCAGCTCACCAGAAAGGGATCACAATGAGCAGTTCTTC	CASSPERDHNEQFF
-	TRBJ2-1	-	TRBV5-1	TGCGCCAGCAGCTTGGCCAGGCAGGGGCACGAGCAGTTCTTC	CASSLARQGHEQFF
TRBD1	TRBJ1-5	many	TRBV12-3/TRBV12-4	TGTGCCAGCAGTCGTACAGGGGGCAATCAGCCCCAGCATTTT	CASSRTGGNQPQHF
TRBD2	TRBJ2-3	-	TRBV5-1	TGCGCCAGCCACCACGGACTAGCGGAAGGTGGAGATACGCAGTATTTT	CASHHGLAEGGDTQYF
-	TRBJ1-5	many	TRBV7-2	TGTGCCAGCAGCACTAGGGGCAATCAGCCCCAGCATTTT	CASSTRGNQPQHF
TRBD1	TRBJ2-5	-	TRBV27	TGTGCCAGCAGTGCAAACAGGGGACAAGAGACCCAGTACTTC	CASSANRGQETQYF
-	TRBJ2-7	-	TRBV6-5	TGTGCCAGCAGTACGAATTCCAGGGTCTGGAACGAGCAGTACTTC	CASSTNSRVWNEQYF
-	TRBJ2-1	-	TRBV12-3/TRBV12-4	TGTGCCAGCAGACACCGGACTAACCCGATGCAGTTCTTC	CASRHRTNPMQFF
TRBD2	TRBJ2-2	few	TRBV6-6	TGTGCCAGCAGTTATCCCCCTAGTAGCGGGGCTCGTGAGACCGGGGAGCTGTTTTTT	CASSYPPSSGARETGELFF
TRBD2	TRBJ2-5	-	TRBV5-1	TGCGCCAGCAGCTTGGCTTTGGCGGGAGTGTTCCAAGAGACCCAGTACTTC	CASSLALAGVFQETQYF
TRBD1	TRBJ1-1	-	TRBV28	TGTGCCAGCAGTTTATGGGGACAGGTTGAAGCTTTCTTT	CASSLWGQVEAFF
TRBD2	TRBJ2-7	-	TRBV20-1	TGCAGTGCTAGAGGGGCAGGAAGCGGGGCGTACGAGCAGTACTTC	CSARGAGSGAYEQYF
-	TRBJ1-1	few	TRBV12-3/TRBV12-4	TGTGCCAGCAGATCCGACAGTGAAGCTTTCTTT	CASRSDSEAFF
-	TRBJ1-1	-	TRBV7-8	TGTGCCAGCAGCTTAGGTATAGGGATGGCTTTCTTT	CASSLGIGMAFF
TRBD2	TRBJ2-2	few	TRBV24-1	TGTGCCACCAGTGGGCTAGCGGGGGCGAACCTAATGACAAACACCGGGGAGCTGTTTTTT	CATSGLAGANLMTNTGELFF
TRBD2	TRBJ2-4	few	TRBV4-1	TGCGCCAGCAGCCCCGGTCGGGAGGACATTCAGTACTTC	CASSPGREDIQYF
-	TRBJ2-5	-	TRBV12-3/TRBV12-4	TGTGCCAGCAGTTTAGCGTCCGCGCCATACGAGGAGACCCAGTACTTC	CASSLASAPYEETQYF
-	TRBJ2-3	-	TRBV7-9	TGTGCCAGCAGCTCAGGACAGAACACTGCTAGCACAGATACGCAGTATTTT	CASSSGQNTASTDTQYF
TRBD1	TRBJ2-3	many	TRBV7-8	TGTGCCAGCAGCTTAGATTTTTTTAGGGGGCCTAGGGCAGATACGCAGTATTTT	CASSLDFFRGPRADTQYF
-	TRBJ1-1	many	TRBV12-3/TRBV12-4	TGCGCCTCCCGCGACGGGGGAGGGAACACTGAAGCTTTCTTT	CASRDGGGNTEAFF
-	TRBJ2-5	few	TRBV30	TGTGCCTGGACGCGACAGGTCCAAGAGACCCAGTACTTC	CAWTRQVQETQYF
TRBD2	TRBJ2-2	few	TRBV12-3/TRBV12-4	TGTGCCAGCAGCCCCTGGGCTAGCGGCACCGGGGAGCTGTTTTTT	CASSPWASGTGELFF
-	TRBJ1-3	few	TRBV20-1	TGCAGTGCTAGACCACGAATCTGGGGAGTCTCTGGAAACACCATATATTTT	CSARPRIWGVSGNTIYF
TRBD1	TRBJ2-7	few	TRBV11-2	TGTGCCAGCAGCTCGTACCGGGACAGGGTGAACGAGCAGTACTTC	CASSSYRDRVNEQYF
-	TRBJ1-1	few	TRBV4-2	TGTGCCAGCAGCCAAGAACCTATGAACACTGAAGCTTTCTTT	CASSQEPMNTEAFF
-	TRBJ2-3	once	TRBV12-5	TGTGCTAGTGGTTCGCGCACAGATACGCAGTATTTT	CASGSRTDTQYF
TRBD1	TRBJ2-2	-	TRBV4-1	TGCGCCAGCAGCTCGACAGGGGGCGGGAACACCGGGGAGCTGTTTTTT	CASSSTGGGNTGELFF
-	TRBJ2-2	-	TRBV20-1	TGCAGTGCTCCGGAGTACACCGGGGAGCTGTTTTTT	CSAPEYTGELFF
-	TRBJ2-7	few	TRBV24-1	TGTGCCACCAGTGACCGGGGACACCGCTCCTACGAGCAGTACTTC	CATSDRGHRSYEQYF
-	TRBJ1-1	-	TRBV27	TGTGCCAGCAAAAAATGGGGGGGTTTAGGGGACACTGAAGCTTTCTTT	CASKKWGGLGDTEAFF
-	TRBJ1-2	few	TRBV5-1	TGCGCCAGCAGCGAAACAGGGAGCTATGGCTACACCTTC	CASSETGSYGYTF
-	TRBJ2-2	many	TRBV12-3/TRBV12-4	TGTGCCAGCAGCCCGGGGGTCACCGGGGAGCTGTTTTTT	CASSPGVTGELFF
-	TRBJ2-1	-	TRBV4-1	TGCGCCAGCAAGCCAAGACCGGACAGACCTTGGGTAAATGAGCAGTTCTTC	CASKPRPDRPWVNEQFF
-	TRBJ2-1	many	TRBV7-2	TGTGCCAGCAGCTTAGTAGGGGACACCTACAATGAGCAGTTCTTC	CASSLVGDTYNEQFF
TRBD2	TRBJ2-1	-	TRBV11-3	TGTGCCAGCAGCCTACGGTCGGTCGCTAGCGGGACTGATGAGCAGTTCTTC	CASSLRSVASGTDEQFF
-	TRBJ2-1	-	TRBV10-3	TGTGCCATCAGTGGTAGGGAGCCCTACAATGAGCAGTTCTTC	CAISGREPYNEQFF
-	TRBJ1-1	few	TRBV6-5	TGTGCCAGCAGTTACGCGCGTCAGGGCAACACTGAAGCTTTCTTT	CASSYARQGNTEAFF
-	TRBJ2-2	-	TRBV7-9	TGTGCCAGCAGCCGCGGAGGACAGAACCCACTGGGCAACACCGGGGAGCTGTTTTTT	CASSRGGQNPLGNTGELFF
TRBD2	TRBJ2-1	-	TRBV7-9	TGTGCCAGCAGGGGGCGGGAGTCGTATTTGGATGAGCAGTTCTTC	CASRGRESYLDEQFF
TRBD1	TRBJ2-7	few	TRBV30	TGTGCCTGGGGCGGGACAGGGCGTTGGCAGTACTTC	CAWGGTGRWQYF
-	TRBJ2-1	many	TRBV30	TGTGCCTGGAGGAGTGAGGGGGGAGAGCAGTTCTTC	CAWRSEGGEQFF
-	TRBJ1-4	-	TRBV20-1	TGCAGTGCTAGAGTATCAGGGGCAGGGGAAAAACTGTTTTTT	CSARVSGAGEKLFF
-	TRBJ1-3	-	TRBV19	TGTGCCAGTAGTATTTCGAGTCAGAGCGGCTCTGGAAACACCATATATTTT	CASSISSQSGSGNTIYF